This T cell receptor (beta chain) was sequenced in a study of T-cell reconstitution after alpha-beta-depleted transplantation in children. Unique molecular identifiers were incorporated when the TCRbeta library was constructed. One entry per CDR3 protein results from TCRdb running MiXCR on the PCR reads. Of 280,000 or so distinct CDR3 sequences in the sample, roughly 10% were seen once. This clonotype was detected many times. What it recognizes is unknown. Study results and caveats: Reported findings indicate that, about two months after transplant, alpha-beta T cells came from several hundred expanded clones, which were derived from non-depleted graft cells.

Trimming shortened V by 6 bases and J by 10 bases, and 31 bases separated the two germline ends. Germline loops: CDR1 SQVTM, CDR2 ANQGSEA. The CDR3 loop spans 17 amino acids. The source was peripheral blood, collected 180 days after TCRalphabeta/CD19-depleted stem cell transplant. The source of this sequence is a male patient aged 2 to 10 who had a stem cell transplant for chronic granulomatous disease, so the T cells may come from the graft donor. V gene TRBV29-1 combines with J gene TRBJ2-1, with a tentative D call TRBD1 (7 bases). The CDR3 sequence is CSVGTASSFGGSQEQFF. The CDR3 bases are TGCAGCGTCGGGACAGCTAGTTCGTTCGGAGGGTCCCAAGAGCAGTTCTTC.